The 23 T cell receptor beta chains presented below share a single source sample, sequenced in a study of shared clonotypes between healthy human individuals. Profiled with immunoSEQ multiplex PCR; TCRdb holds only in-frame clones, not every one. Among fewer than 1 million clones, about 96% were seen once, and the ten largest hold around 0.21%. Positive CCR7 selection of CD45RO-negative cells yielded the naive CD8 cells, and terminally differentiated effector memory CD45RA+ cells were excluded. The specimen was naive CD8+ T cells sorted from blood. These receptors all come from a man aged 25 to 45 in good health.

The J gene is TRBJ2-1, the V gene TRBV19; D call uncertain. The V and J ends lost 2 bases and 7 bases respectively, with 6 bases between them. CDR1 and CDR2 (germline): LNHDA, SQIVND (reference sequence). The CDR3 runs to 12 residues. CDR3 residues: CASSIIGNEQFF. The CDR3, as DNA: TGTGCCAGTAGTATAATCGGGAATGAGCAGTTCTTC.

This clone has a single count. The chain recombines TRBV5-5 with TRBJ2-7; no clear D gene. Germline lookup yields CDR1 SGHKS and CDR2 YYEKEE (reference sequence). The CDR3 is made up of 15 amino acids. Trimming shortened V by 2 bases and J by 0 bases, and 12 bases separated the two germline ends. This CDR3 reads CASSFTVSLSYEQYF. In nucleotides, the CDR3 is TGTGCCAGCAGCTTCACAGTTTCCCTCTCCTACGAGCAGTACTTC.

The gene calls are TRBV4-1 and TRBJ1-5; 7 bases match TRBD1. V shed 0 bases and J 9 bases; nucleotides not matched to a gene: 8. CDR3 length: 15 residues. Germline CDR1 reads MGHRA; CDR2 reads YSYEKL. CDR3 amino acids: CASSQDQGQWLPQHF. Written as DNA, the CDR3 is TGCGCCAGCAGCCAAGACCAGGGACAGTGGCTGCCCCAGCATTTT.

This chain joins TRBV5-5 and TRBJ2-1; D unresolved. V dropped 2 bases and J dropped 8 bases, with 8 bases sitting between them. The CDR3 has 12 residues. CDR1 and CDR2 (germline): SGHKS, YYEKEE (reference sequence). In DNA, the CDR3 is TGTGCCAGCAGCTTCAACGGCTATGAGCAGTTCTTC. Its protein is CASSFNGYEQFF.

The chain links TRBV7-8 to TRBJ1-1; D is uncertain. The V gene's germline CDR1 is SGHVS and CDR2 FQNEAQ. Trimming shortened V by 5 bases and J by 2 bases, and 6 bases separated the two germline ends. CDR3 length: 12 amino acids. CDR3 residues: CASSRINTEAFF. The CDR3 nucleotides are TGTGCCAGCAGCCGTATTAACACTGAAGCTTTCTTT.

V and J are TRBV7-9 and TRBJ2-7; 10 nucleotides align to TRBD1. J was trimmed by 1 base and V by 5 bases; bases with no gene match: 8. The CDR3 runs 16 residues. The germline V gene encodes CDR1 SEHNR and CDR2 FQNEAQ (reference sequence). This CDR3 reads CASSNTGTGVSYEQYF. Written as DNA, the CDR3 is TGTGCCAGCAGCAACACTGGGACAGGGGTTTCCTACGAGCAGTACTTC.

As regards this clone: The identical CDR3 is also encoded by other nucleotide sequences in the sample. The chain is built from TRBV9 and TRBJ1-3; the D is unclear. Trimming stripped 0 bases from V and 1 base from J, with 2 bases between. Germline CDR1 and CDR2: SGDLS and YYNGEE. The CDR3 length is 13 residues. CDR3 sequence: CASSVGSGNTIYF. CDR3 nucleotide sequence: TGTGCCAGCAGCGTAGGGTCTGGAAACACCATATATTTT.

This chain connects TRBV7-9 to TRBJ1-2, with D perhaps matching TRBD1 (5 bases). Trimming took off 1 base at V and 6 bases at J, with 18 bases between the two ends. Germline loops: CDR1 SEHNR, CDR2 FQNEAQ (reference sequence). This CDR3 region has 16 residues. The CDR3 is CASSLDWGGENDGYTF. In DNA, the CDR3 is TGTGCCAGCAGCTTAGATTGGGGGGGAGAGAACGATGGCTACACCTTC.

The V call is TRBV7-8, the J call TRBJ2-2; no firm D call. CDR1 SGHVS and CDR2 FQNEAQ come from the germline V gene. There are 13 residues in the CDR3. The V end was cut by 1 base, the J end by 6 bases, with 6 bases between. The CDR3 DNA follows: TGTGCCAGCAGCTTAGACTGGTCCGGGGAGCTGTTTTTT. Protein product: CASSLDWSGELFF.

The CDR3 protein is CASSPDSSYEQYF. In DNA, the CDR3 is TGTGCCAGCAGCCCGGACAGCTCCTACGAGCAGTACTTC. The V gene is TRBV14, the J gene TRBJ2-7; weak D call: TRBD1 (6 bases). From germline, CDR1 is SGHDN and CDR2 FVKESK. CDR3 length: 13 residues. The V end was cut by 4 bases, the J end by 0 bases, with 7 bases between.

V is TRBV28 and J is TRBJ2-5; 7 positions agree with TRBD2. This CDR3 comprises 17 residues. Germline V lookup: CDR1 MDHEN, CDR2 SYDVKM. The J segment lost 5 bases and the V segment lost 3 bases, leaving 15 bases of the junction unmatched. The CDR3 here is CASSLRGSPGGRETQYF. In DNA, the CDR3 is TGTGCCAGCAGTTTGCGGGGAAGCCCGGGGGGTCGGGAGACCCAGTACTTC.

This sequence joins TRBV28 and TRBJ1-5; D remains unclear. There are 13 residues in the CDR3. Germline V lookup: CDR1 MDHEN, CDR2 SYDVKM. Trimming removed 6 bases from V and 4 bases from J, with 10 bases in between. The CDR3 sequence: CASRPGLNQPQHF. CDR3 nucleotides: TGTGCCAGCAGACCCGGCCTAAATCAGCCCCAGCATTTT.

The V gene is TRBV27, the J gene TRBJ1-5; a possible D gene is TRBD1 (5 bases). The germline V and J ends were trimmed by 0 bases and 2 bases, with 14 bases remaining between them. Germline CDR1 MNHEY, CDR2 SMNVEV (reference sequence). This CDR3 has 17 residues. The CDR3 nucleotides read TGTGCCAGCAGTTTATCGTTTCAGGGTACGGGCAATCAGCCCCAGCATTTT. Translated: CASSLSFQGTGNQPQHF.

The chain recombines TRBV9 with TRBJ2-3, with a weak D call TRBD2 (5 bases). The CDR3 consists of 15 residues. The germline V gene encodes CDR1 SGDLS and CDR2 YYNGEE. V lost 0 bases and J 2 bases, leaving 10 bases between the germline ends. The CDR3 nucleotides are TGTGCCAGCAGCGTAGATGAGGGCTACACAGATACGCAGTATTTT. This translates into CASSVDEGYTDTQYF.

Here the CDR3 DNA reads TGCAGCGTTGACTCCGGGAATGAAAAACTGTTTTTT. Amino acids: CSVDSGNEKLFF. The chain carries TRBV29-1 and TRBJ1-4; D is unresolved. CDR3 length: 12 amino acids. The V end was cut by 3 bases, the J end by 5 bases, with 7 bases between. Germline CDR1 reads SQVTM; CDR2 reads ANQGSEA.

This sequence joins TRBV2 and TRBJ2-7, with 7 bases aligning to TRBD2. This CDR3 region has 11 residues. Germline lookup yields CDR1 SNHLY and CDR2 FYNNEI. V was clipped by 7 bases and J by 6 bases; unmatched bases: 3. The DNA of the CDR3 is TGTGCCAGCATCACTAGCGTCGAGCAGTACTTC. Translating it yields CASITSVEQYF.

The rearrangement uses TRBV29-1 and TRBJ1-3; D is undetermined. CDR1 SQVTM and CDR2 ANQGSEA come from the germline V gene. V shed 1 base and J shed 0 bases, with 1 base lying between them. This CDR3 contains 12 residues. The CDR3 sequence: CSVEGSGNTIYF. As DNA, the CDR3 is TGCAGCGTTGAAGGCTCTGGAAACACCATATATTTT. Looking up the rest from reference TRBV29-1 and TRBJ1-3 gives the full variable domain: SAVISQKPSRDICQRGTSLTIQCQVDSQVTMMFWYRQQPGQSLTLIATANQGSEATYESGFVIDKFPISRPNLTFSTLTVSNMSPEDSSIYLCSVEGSGNTIYFGEGSWLTVV.

The chain combines TRBV28 with TRBJ2-7; D is unclear. Germline V gene data show CDR1 as MDHEN and CDR2 as SYDVKM. There are 12 residues in the CDR3. V was clipped by 8 bases and J by 5 bases, with 13 bases between them. In nucleotides, the CDR3 is TGTGCCAGCCAAGGGAAGACCAACGAGCAGTACTTC. Its protein is CASQGKTNEQYF.

CDR3 DNA sequence: TGTGCCAACCCGGGGAGGGAGGGGAACACTGAAGCTTTCTTT. This encodes CANPGREGNTEAFF. V and J are TRBV2 and TRBJ1-1; D gene ambiguous. This CDR3 has 14 residues. V dropped 10 bases and J dropped 1 base, with 16 bases sitting between them. Germline CDR1 SNHLY, CDR2 FYNNEI.

For the CDR3, the DNA is TGTGCCAGCCGCCAGTACCGGGGGATCACTGAAGCTTTCTTT. Its protein is CASRQYRGITEAFF. The rearrangement links TRBV27 to TRBJ1-1; possible D gene TRBD1, 5 bases. The V end was cut by 8 bases, the J end by 4 bases, with 17 bases between. The CDR3 loop spans 14 amino acids. In germline, CDR1 is MNHEY, CDR2 SMNVEV (reference sequence).

The chain links TRBV25-1 to TRBJ2-7; D unclear. The length of the CDR3 is 15 residues. Trimming took 3 bases from V and 2 from J, leaving 14 bases between them. Germline V CDR1 and CDR2: MGHDK, SYGVNS. The CDR3 region is CASSDGRRVPYEQYF. Written as DNA, the CDR3 is TGTGCCAGCAGTGACGGGCGAAGGGTCCCCTACGAGCAGTACTTC.

The chain has TRBV27 and TRBJ2-7, with TRBD2 matching 10 bases. The V gene's germline CDR1 is MNHEY and CDR2 SMNVEV (reference sequence). The CDR3 loop spans 17 amino acids. The ends lost 8 bases at V and 4 bases at J; junction bases unmatched: 17. The CDR3 loop reads CASGDSGLAGESYEQYF. The CDR3 bases are TGTGCCAGCGGGGACTCGGGGCTAGCGGGAGAATCGTACGAGCAGTACTTC.

The chain carries TRBV7-2 and TRBJ2-3; 8 bases fit TRBD1. The CDR3 covers 16 residues. V trimming: 1 base; J trimming: 2 bases; junction bases outside the gene matches: 5. Germline CDR1 reads SGHTA; CDR2 reads FQGNSA. The CDR3 region is CASSLVRTGITDTQYF. CDR3 nucleotide sequence: TGTGCCAGCAGCTTAGTGAGGACAGGGATCACAGATACGCAGTATTTT.